This T cell receptor (beta chain) came from a study of blood T cell repertoires in COVID-19. As for the study in general: Sample material is recorded as cDNA or gDNA derived from T cells, B-cell-depleted T cells, or PBMCs.

This clone appeared a single time. Measured with immunoSEQ multiplex PCR; TCRdb has only the in-frame clones, and not every one. Of about 350,000 clones listed, over 75% were seen once; the top ten hold approximately 0.99%. The sequencing sample was made of PBMCs or T cells enriched from blood (not recorded which). The receptor comes from a woman in her thirties who had recovered from COVID-19.

CDR3 in DNA: TGTGCCACCTCCGCTCGGGCGGGGGTCACAGATACGCAGTATTTT. Its translation: CATSARAGVTDTQYF. The chain has TRBV24-1 and TRBJ2-3; TRBD2 aligns across 7 bases. Germline V CDR1 and CDR2: KGHDR, SFDVKD. The CDR3 runs 15 residues. Trimming removed 9 bases from V and 2 bases from J; junction bases left unmatched: 10.